The 26 T cell receptor beta chains presented below share a single source sample, sequenced in a study of shared clonotypes between healthy human individuals. Clones were read by immunoSEQ multiplex PCR, and TCRdb kept only the in-frame ones, dropping some. This sample has about 2 million clones; roughly 94% occur once, and the top ten carry 0.1% to 0.15%. The sample taken for sequencing was naive CD4+ T cells sorted from blood. Stated subset: CD45RA+ positively selected. The receptors were sampled from a man aged 18-30 years in good health.

This clone showed up just once. This chain links TRBV30 with TRBJ2-7; no reliable D call. Between the trimmed V and J ends, which lost 6 bases and 1 base, there was a span of 7 bases. Germline-derived CDR1 and CDR2 are GTSNPN and SVGIG (reference sequence). The CDR3 contains 11 residues. The CDR3 nucleotides read TGTGCCTGCGCGACGTCCTACGAGCAGTACTTC. Amino acid sequence: CACATSYEQYF.

This chain uses TRBV11-2 with TRBJ1-6; D unclear. Germline V gene sequence: CDR1 SGHAT, CDR2 FQNNGV. V lost 5 bases and J 1 base, leaving 9 bases between the germline ends. The CDR3 extends over 15 amino acids. The CDR3 loop reads CASSIGISYNSPLHF. In DNA, the CDR3 is TGTGCCAGCAGCATCGGGATATCCTATAATTCACCCCTCCACTTT.

The chain has TRBV10-3 and TRBJ2-7; 9 bases match TRBD2. CDR1 and CDR2 (germline): ENHRY, SYGVKD. After removal of 10 bases from V and 2 bases from J, the junction contained 6 bases not matched to a gene. There are 13 residues in the CDR3. In nucleotides, the CDR3 is TGTGCCACCAGGACTAGCGTGGCCTACGAGCAGTACTTC. Protein sequence: CATRTSVAYEQYF.

This chain joins TRBV6-5 and TRBJ1-5, with 8 nucleotides matching TRBD1. Germline CDR1 MNHEY, CDR2 SVGAGI. The CDR3 spans 15 residues. J gave up 7 bases and V 0 bases, and 5 bases lay outside the gene matches. The CDR3 is CASSYSGQGEQPQHF. The DNA of the CDR3 is TGTGCCAGCAGTTACTCAGGACAGGGCGAACAGCCCCAGCATTTT.

The V and J genes are TRBV18 and TRBJ2-7, with D perhaps given as TRBD1 or TRBD2 (6 bases each). This CDR3 contains 14 residues. V was cut by 3 bases and J by 3 bases, with 12 bases left in between. Looked up from germline, CDR1 is KGHSH and CDR2 is LQKENI. CDR3: CASSPTGALYEQYF. DNA of the CDR3: TGTGCCAGCTCACCGACGGGGGCCCTCTACGAGCAGTACTTC.

The rearrangement uses TRBV7-9 and TRBJ2-7; D might be TRBD1 (6 bases). V was cut by 5 bases and J by 7 bases, with 18 bases left in between. CDR3 size: 14 residues. The germline gives CDR1 SEHNR, CDR2 FQNEAQ (reference sequence). CDR3 sequence (DNA): TGTGCCAGCAGCCTCCAAGGGGGAATTGGGGAGCAGTACTTC. Translated, it gives CASSLQGGIGEQYF.

J is TRBJ1-1 and V is TRBV28; D gene unclear. V gave up 7 bases and J gave up 7 bases, with 19 bases separating them. The CDR3 is made up of 14 amino acids. Germline V gene sequence: CDR1 MDHEN, CDR2 SYDVKM. The CDR3 sequence: CASIPAHLSGEAFF. CDR3 bases: TGTGCCAGCATCCCTGCCCATTTGTCGGGTGAAGCTTTCTTT.

The J gene is TRBJ1-5, the V gene TRBV10-3; 10 bases match TRBD1. V shed 3 bases and J 7 bases; nucleotides not matched to a gene: 12. The CDR3 contains 17 residues. Per germline, CDR1 ENHRY and CDR2 SYGVKD. The CDR3 nucleotides read TGTGCCATCAGTGACCCCGGGACAGGGGCCCCAAGGCAGCCCCAGCATTTT. This gives the protein CAISDPGTGAPRQPQHF.

The rearrangement links TRBV7-6 to TRBJ1-2, with a possible D match to TRBD1 (5 bases). The CDR3 spans 14 residues. Looked up from germline, CDR1 is SGHVS and CDR2 is FNYEAQ. V gave up 4 bases and J gave up 6 bases, with 15 bases separating them. CDR3 nucleotide sequence: TGTGCCAGCAGCTCTACGGGACCCGGGGATGGCTACACCTTC. Residues: CASSSTGPGDGYTF.

The chain couples TRBV4-1 to TRBJ1-6, with D tentatively TRBD1 (5 bases). Germline lookup yields CDR1 MGHRA and CDR2 YSYEKL. Trimming left V 4 bases short and J 5 bases short, with 12 bases between. The CDR3 is made up of 15 amino acids. The CDR3 reads CASSLPGQNNSPLHF. The CDR3 region has the DNA TGCGCCAGCAGCCTTCCCGGACAAAATAATTCACCCCTCCACTTT.

This clone was seen a single time. The chain has TRBV10-3 and TRBJ1-1; no reliable D call. CDR3 length: 12 amino acids. CDR1 is ENHRY, CDR2 SYGVKD, per germline. Trimming shortened V by 4 bases and J by 11 bases, and 14 bases separated the two germline ends. The CDR3 DNA follows: TGTGCCATCAGTGTTACCCGCCAGGAGGCTTTCTTT. It translates to CAISVTRQEAFF.

The chain employs TRBV9 and TRBJ1-1; D is uncertain. The V gene's germline CDR1 is SGDLS and CDR2 YYNGEE. V dropped 4 bases and J dropped 4 bases, with 20 bases sitting between them. CDR3 length: 16 residues. The chain's CDR3 is CASSPLRTPSGTEAFF. The CDR3 DNA sequence: TGTGCCAGCAGCCCTTTGCGGACCCCTTCGGGCACTGAAGCTTTCTTT.

This chain connects TRBV15 to TRBJ2-7; no reliable D call. The CDR3 covers 12 residues. The germline CDR1 and CDR2 sequences are LNHNV and YYDKDF (reference sequence). V dropped 0 bases and J dropped 6 bases, with 6 bases sitting between them. Here the CDR3 reads CATSRDLSEQYF. The DNA for the CDR3 is TGTGCCACCAGCAGAGATCTGAGCGAGCAGTACTTC.

The gene calls are TRBV6-5 and TRBJ2-7; D call uncertain. With 2 bases removed from V and 0 bases from J, the gap between germline ends came to 14 bases. CDR1 is MNHEY and CDR2 is SVGAGI in the germline V gene. The CDR3 covers 16 residues. The CDR3 region is CASSYGGGRTSYEQYF. The CDR3 DNA is TGTGCCAGCAGTTACGGCGGCGGCAGAACCTCCTACGAGCAGTACTTC.

V is TRBV19 and J is TRBJ1-2; possibly TRBD1 for D (5 bases). CDR1 is LNHDA, CDR2 SQIVND, per germline (reference sequence). This CDR3 comprises 12 residues. The ends were cut back, 5 bases at V and 8 bases at J, with 12 bases in the middle. The CDR3 region is CASSVQGYGYTF. The CDR3 DNA reads TGTGCCAGTAGTGTCCAGGGATACGGCTACACCTTC. The whole variable domain, filled in from reference TRBV19 and TRBJ1-2, reads DGGITQSPKYLFRKEGQNVTLSCEQNLNHDAMYWYRQDPGQGLRLIYYSQIVNDFQKGDIAEGYSVSREKKESFPLTVTSAQKNPTAFYLCASSVQGYGYTFGSGTRLTVV.

This clone came up once. The chain employs TRBV6-1 and TRBJ2-3, with D unresolved. This CDR3 spans 16 amino acids. Trimming cost V 3 bases and J 0 bases, with 13 bases left between them. The V gene's germline CDR1 is MNHNS and CDR2 SASEGT. The CDR3 sequence is CASSDSAVVSTDTQYF. For the CDR3, the DNA is TGTGCCAGCAGTGATTCAGCCGTTGTTAGCACAGATACGCAGTATTTT.

The V and J genes are TRBV2 and TRBJ2-1; D gene uncertain. The length of the CDR3 is 13 residues. Per germline, CDR1 SNHLY and CDR2 FYNNEI. Trimming took off 3 bases at V and 9 bases at J, with 12 bases between the two ends. CDR3 sequence reads: CASSEYVVGEQFF. CDR3 coding DNA: TGTGCCAGCAGTGAGTATGTTGTTGGTGAGCAGTTCTTC.

V gene TRBV7-8 combines with J gene TRBJ2-1, with 7 bases that match TRBD2. V lost 4 bases, J lost 6 bases, and 9 bases stayed unmatched. Per germline, CDR1 SGHVS and CDR2 FQNEAQ. CDR3 length: 15 amino acids. The CDR3 loop is CASSWTGEGPNEQFF. The CDR3 DNA reads TGTGCCAGCAGCTGGACTGGGGAGGGCCCCAATGAGCAGTTCTTC.

The rearrangement links TRBV10-3 to TRBJ2-2; no reliable D call. CDR1 and CDR2 from the germline V gene are ENHRY and SYGVKD. Trimming stripped 7 bases from V and 4 bases from J, with 16 bases between. This CDR3 is built from 15 residues. CDR3 bases: TGTGCCATCACGAAGGACCCGACCATCACCGGGGAGCTGTTTTTT. Its protein product is CAITKDPTITGELFF.

This chain connects TRBV9 to TRBJ1-1; 9 bases match TRBD1. The germline gives CDR1 SGDLS, CDR2 YYNGEE. The length of the CDR3 is 15 residues. J gave up 4 bases and V 0 bases, and 4 bases lay outside the gene matches. CDR3 nucleotides: TGTGCCAGCAGCGTAGGTGGACAGGGGTTCACTGAAGCTTTCTTT. This codes for CASSVGGQGFTEAFF.

V and J are TRBV11-2 and TRBJ2-5; 7 nucleotides agree with TRBD1. The CDR3 has 14 residues. CDR1 and CDR2 from the germline V gene are SGHAT and FQNNGV. V was clipped by 9 bases and J by 3 bases; unmatched bases: 10. CDR3 residues: CARSFPGQKETQYF. Written as DNA, the CDR3 is TGTGCCAGGTCGTTTCCGGGACAGAAAGAGACCCAGTACTTC.

The chain uses TRBV6-1 and TRBJ2-2; D is uncertain. V lost 8 bases and J 6 bases, leaving 13 bases between the germline ends. CDR1 and CDR2 from the germline V gene are MNHNS and SASEGT. The CDR3 has 13 amino acids. CDR3 residues: CASGMALAGELFF. CDR3 in DNA: TGTGCCAGCGGGATGGCGTTGGCCGGGGAGCTGTTTTTT.

The chain carries TRBV7-2 and TRBJ1-1; D gene unclear. V was clipped by 2 bases and J by 0 bases, with 7 bases between them. Germline V gene data show CDR1 as SGHTA and CDR2 as FQGNSA. The CDR3 spans 14 residues. CDR3 region: CASSLKPLNTEAFF. For the CDR3, the DNA is TGTGCCAGCAGCTTAAAGCCCCTGAACACTGAAGCTTTCTTT.

In this sample, this clone turned up a few times. This sequence joins TRBV28 and TRBJ1-4; TRBD1 is a possible D gene (6 bases). V lost 8 bases and J lost 7, with 14 bases in between. Germline V lookup: CDR1 MDHEN, CDR2 SYDVKM. The CDR3 is made up of 13 amino acids. The CDR3 region has the DNA TGTGCCAGCCTCCAGGGAGGGGGTGAAAAACTGTTTTTT. It translates to CASLQGGGEKLFF.

As for this clone: Within the sample, other DNA sequences also encode this same CDR3. The V gene is TRBV7-2, the J gene TRBJ2-3, with TRBD2 matching 12 bases. This CDR3 has 16 residues. Germline CDR1 SGHTA, CDR2 FQGNSA. V lost 5 bases, J lost 2 bases, and 5 bases stayed unmatched. CDR3 protein: CASSRRTSGITDTQYF. CDR3 nucleotide sequence: TGTGCCAGCAGCCGACGGACTAGCGGGATCACAGATACGCAGTATTTT.

The rearrangement uses TRBV11-1 and TRBJ2-1; D gene ambiguous. The germline CDR1 and CDR2 sequences are SGHAT and FQDESV (reference sequence). This CDR3 has 13 amino acids. V was trimmed by 1 base and J by 9 bases, leaving 10 bases between them. The CDR3 sequence: CASSLGFVGEQFF. The CDR3 region has the DNA TGTGCCAGCAGCTTAGGTTTTGTCGGTGAGCAGTTCTTC.